This record covers a single T cell receptor (beta chain). What it binds is not known. The sample comes from a study of Ad26.COV2.S vaccination and SARS-CoV-2 variants. Study information: Donor was assigned to the Ad26.COV2.S arm of trial COV1001. Broader study findings: Recipients given vaccine exceeded placebo recipients in spike-specific TCR breadth. Recipients of either vaccine or placebo displayed similar breadth of non-spike TCRs. Reports say spike-specific CD8+ and CD4+ T cell responses covered substantial breadth after vaccination.

Using immunoSEQ multiplex PCR, the repertoire was profiled, and TCRdb retains in-frame clones only, with some absent. The repertoire holds some 320,000 clones, with approximately 86% as singletons. Treatment of the sample: roughly 18 received Ad26.COV2.S at low or high dose, single or two shots; 5 received placebo; per-sample allocation not given. After the first vaccine or placebo injection, samples were drawn on day 63. CDR1 SGHKS and CDR2 YYEKEE come from the germline V gene (reference sequence). The CDR3 loop spans 14 amino acids. V was cut by 2 bases and J by 0 bases, with 9 bases left in between.

The source was peripheral blood, collected in a trial of Ad26.COV2.S vaccine versus placebo. The rearrangement joins TRBV5-5 to TRBJ2-7; D is uncertain. This receptor was taken from a person aged 18-60 years who received the Ad26.COV2.S COVID-19 vaccine or a placebo. The CDR3 is CASSLGQYSYEQYF. Written as DNA, the CDR3 is TGTGCCAGCAGCTTAGGGCAGTACTCCTACGAGCAGTACTTC.